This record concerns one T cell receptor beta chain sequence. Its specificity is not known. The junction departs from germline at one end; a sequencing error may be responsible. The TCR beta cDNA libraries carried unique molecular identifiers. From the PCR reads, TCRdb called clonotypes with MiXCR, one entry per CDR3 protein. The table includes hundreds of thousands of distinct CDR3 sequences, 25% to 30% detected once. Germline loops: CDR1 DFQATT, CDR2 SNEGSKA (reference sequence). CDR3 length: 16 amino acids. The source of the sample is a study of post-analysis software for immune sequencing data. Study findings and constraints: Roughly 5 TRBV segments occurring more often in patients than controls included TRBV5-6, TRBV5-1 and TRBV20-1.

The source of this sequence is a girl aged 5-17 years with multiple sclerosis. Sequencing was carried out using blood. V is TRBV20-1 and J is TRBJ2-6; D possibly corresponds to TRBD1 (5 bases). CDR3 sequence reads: CSARAQTSSGANVRTF. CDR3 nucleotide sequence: TGCAGTGCTAGAGCCCAAACGAGCTCTGGGGCCAACGTCCGGACTTTC.